These T cell receptor beta chains were read from a single sample in a study of shared clonotypes between healthy human individuals. TCRdb keeps only in-frame clones here, not all; method: immunoSEQ multiplex PCR. This sample has about 2.4 million clones, with under 95% found just once. Sample: naive CD4+ T cells from PBMCs. These receptors all stem from a man between 18 and 29 years old in good health. Some clones in this sample may be carry-over from other donors' samples. Each CDR3 is given with its conserved first and last residue. D genes are given only for firm matches. The size field is filled for only some rows; it gives once, few, many or a size class.

size: -; J: TRBJ2-7; D: -; V: TRBV5-1; length: 15; CDR3: CASSLGGSAIYEQYF; DNA: TGCGCCAGCAGCTTGGGCGGCAGCGCCATCTACGAGCAGTACTTC
size: -; J: TRBJ2-4; D: TRBD1; V: TRBV6-5; length: 14; CDR3: CASSNRDRGNIQYF; DNA: TGTGCCAGCAGTAACCGGGACAGGGGGAACATTCAGTACTTC
size: -; J: TRBJ2-3; D: TRBD2; V: TRBV5-1; length: 17; CDR3: CASSLGASGDYTDTQYF; DNA: TGCGCCAGCAGCTTGGGGGCTAGCGGGGACTACACAGATACGCAGTATTTT
size: -; J: TRBJ2-3; D: -; V: TRBV7-8; length: 14; CDR3: CASSSNTYPDTQYF; DNA: TGTGCCAGCAGCTCCAATACCTATCCAGATACGCAGTATTTT
size: -; J: TRBJ2-3; D: -; V: TRBV11-3; length: 14; CDR3: CASSLNLATDTQYF; DNA: TGTGCCAGCAGCTTAAACTTGGCCACGGATACGCAGTATTTT
size: -; J: TRBJ1-2; D: TRBD1; V: TRBV10-3; length: 16; CDR3: CAITDPGRGLPYGYTF; DNA: TGTGCCATCACGGACCCCGGCAGGGGGCTTCCCTATGGCTACACCTTC
size: -; J: TRBJ1-5; D: -; V: TRBV2; length: 16; CDR3: CASSPSKDRGNQPQHF; DNA: TGTGCCAGCAGCCCCAGTAAGGACAGAGGAAATCAGCCCCAGCATTTT
size: -; J: TRBJ1-1; D: -; V: TRBV7-8; length: 14; CDR3: CASSLVTGDTEAFF; DNA: TGTGCCAGCAGCTTAGTCACGGGTGACACTGAAGCTTTCTTT
size: -; J: TRBJ2-2; D: TRBD1; V: TRBV29-1; length: 13; CDR3: CSVAGQGTGELFF; DNA: TGCAGCGTCGCCGGACAGGGTACCGGGGAGCTGTTTTTT
size: -; J: TRBJ2-7; D: TRBD1; V: TRBV6-5; length: 15; CDR3: CASSYGTGGSYEQYF; DNA: TGTGCCAGCAGTTACGGGACAGGGGGCTCCTACGAGCAGTACTTC
size: -; J: TRBJ2-2; D: TRBD1; V: TRBV28; length: 15; CDR3: CASTLNRGWTGELFF; DNA: TGTGCCAGCACCCTAAACAGGGGTTGGACCGGGGAGCTGTTTTTT
size: -; J: TRBJ2-1; D: -; V: TRBV5-1; length: 13; CDR3: CASSTVSGNEQFF; DNA: TGCGCCAGCAGCACGGTGAGCGGAAATGAGCAGTTCTTC
size: once; J: TRBJ2-5; D: -; V: TRBV11-2; length: 15; CDR3: CASSLSASERETQYF; DNA: TGTGCCAGCAGCTTATCGGCTAGCGAGAGAGAGACCCAGTACTTC
size: once; J: TRBJ1-1; D: TRBD1; V: TRBV7-9; length: 15; CDR3: CASSTGGLSLTEAFF; DNA: TGTGCCAGCAGCACAGGGGGCCTTTCTCTCACTGAAGCTTTCTTT
size: -; J: TRBJ2-4; D: -; V: TRBV18; length: 16; CDR3: CASSPPYGGDKNIQYF; DNA: TGTGCCAGCTCACCACCGTACGGGGGTGACAAAAACATTCAGTACTTC
size: -; J: TRBJ2-5; D: -; V: TRBV6-1; length: 14; CDR3: CASRETGRGETQYF; DNA: TGTGCCAGCAGGGAGACAGGGCGGGGGGAGACCCAGTACTTC
size: -; J: TRBJ2-2; D: -; V: TRBV5-8; length: 15; CDR3: CASSWGLGSAGELFF; DNA: TGTGCCAGCAGCTGGGGCCTGGGGTCGGCCGGGGAGCTGTTTTTT
size: -; J: TRBJ2-1; D: -; V: TRBV9; length: 16; CDR3: CASSVGLLSSYNEQFF; DNA: TGTGCCAGCAGCGTGGGGCTTTTAAGCTCCTACAATGAGCAGTTCTTC
size: few; J: TRBJ2-7; D: TRBD2; V: TRBV2; length: 15; CDR3: CASSEGTAGVYEQYF; DNA: TGTGCCAGCAGTGAAGGTACAGCGGGGGTCTACGAGCAGTACTTC
size: -; J: TRBJ1-2; D: TRBD1; V: TRBV5-1; length: 15; CDR3: CASSLEDRELYGYTF; DNA: TGCGCCAGCAGCTTGGAGGACAGGGAGCTCTATGGCTACACCTTC
size: -; J: TRBJ2-1; D: -; V: TRBV6-1; length: 12; CDR3: CASEPGRTAQFF; DNA: TGTGCCAGCGAACCGGGGCGGACAGCACAGTTCTTC
size: -; J: TRBJ2-1; D: -; V: TRBV28; length: 12; CDR3: CASGSSVGEQFF; DNA: TGTGCCAGCGGATCTAGTGTCGGTGAGCAGTTCTTC
size: -; J: TRBJ2-7; D: -; V: TRBV19; length: 14; CDR3: CASSIIAGDNEQYF; DNA: TGTGCCAGTAGTATCATCGCAGGGGATAACGAGCAGTACTTC
size: -; J: TRBJ2-6; D: -; V: TRBV7-9; length: 12; CDR3: CASRTGANVLTF; DNA: TGTGCCAGCCGAACGGGGGCCAACGTCCTGACTTTC
size: -; J: TRBJ1-2; D: TRBD1; V: TRBV29-1; length: 11; CDR3: CSVPTGTGYTF; DNA: TGCAGCGTCCCGACAGGGACTGGCTACACCTTC
size: -; J: TRBJ2-1; D: TRBD2; V: TRBV5-1; length: 15; CDR3: CASSLVSGSENEQFF; DNA: TGCGCCAGCAGCTTGGTTAGCGGGAGTGAAAATGAGCAGTTCTTC
size: -; J: TRBJ1-2; D: -; V: TRBV28; length: 12; CDR3: CASSPLGRGYTF; DNA: TGTGCCAGCAGTCCTTTAGGGCGTGGCTACACCTTC
size: once; J: TRBJ2-1; D: -; V: TRBV11-1; length: 13; CDR3: CASSGSSYNEQFF; DNA: TGTGCCAGCAGCGGTAGCTCCTACAATGAGCAGTTCTTC